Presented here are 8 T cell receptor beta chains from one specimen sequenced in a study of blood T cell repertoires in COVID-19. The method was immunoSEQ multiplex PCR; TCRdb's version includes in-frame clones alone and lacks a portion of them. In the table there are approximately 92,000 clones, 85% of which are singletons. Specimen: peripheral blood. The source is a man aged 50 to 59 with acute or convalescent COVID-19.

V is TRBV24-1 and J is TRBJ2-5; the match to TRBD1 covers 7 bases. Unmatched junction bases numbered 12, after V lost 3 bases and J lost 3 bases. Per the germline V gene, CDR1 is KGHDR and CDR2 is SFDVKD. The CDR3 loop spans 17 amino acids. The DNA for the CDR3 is TGTGCCACCAGTGATCCGAAAAGAGACAGGGTAAAAGAGACCCAGTACTTC. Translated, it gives CATSDPKRDRVKETQYF.

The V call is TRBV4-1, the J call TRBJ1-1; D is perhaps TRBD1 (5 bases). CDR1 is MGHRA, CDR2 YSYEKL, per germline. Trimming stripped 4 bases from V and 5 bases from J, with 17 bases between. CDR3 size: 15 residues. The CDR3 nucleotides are TGCGCCAGCAGCCCCCCGTTACGGGGGATAACTGAAGCTTTCTTT. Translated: CASSPPLRGITEAFF.

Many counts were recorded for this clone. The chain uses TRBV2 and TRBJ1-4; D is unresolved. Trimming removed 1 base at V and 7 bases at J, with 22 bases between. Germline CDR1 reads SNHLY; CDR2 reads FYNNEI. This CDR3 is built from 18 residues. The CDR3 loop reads CASSEEDAIGGLGEKLFF. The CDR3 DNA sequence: TGTGCCAGCAGTGAAGAGGACGCGATCGGTGGACTGGGTGAAAAACTGTTTTTT.

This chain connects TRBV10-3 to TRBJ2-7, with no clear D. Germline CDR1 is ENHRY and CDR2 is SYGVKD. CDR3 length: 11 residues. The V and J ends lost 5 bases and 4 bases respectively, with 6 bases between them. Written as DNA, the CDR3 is TGTGCCATCAGTAGAGAATACGAGCAGTACTTC. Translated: CAISREYEQYF.

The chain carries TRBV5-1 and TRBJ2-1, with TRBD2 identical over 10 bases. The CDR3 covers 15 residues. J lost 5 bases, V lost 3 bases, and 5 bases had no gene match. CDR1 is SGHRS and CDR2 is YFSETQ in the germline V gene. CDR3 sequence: CASSSRTSGDNEQFF. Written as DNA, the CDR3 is TGCGCCAGCAGCTCCCGGACTAGCGGCGACAATGAGCAGTTCTTC.

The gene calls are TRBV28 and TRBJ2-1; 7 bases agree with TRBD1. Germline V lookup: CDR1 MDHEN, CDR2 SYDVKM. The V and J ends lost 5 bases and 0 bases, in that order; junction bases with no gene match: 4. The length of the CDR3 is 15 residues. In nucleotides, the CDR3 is TGTGCCAGCAGTACAGGGGTAAGCTCCTACAATGAGCAGTTCTTC. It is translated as CASSTGVSSYNEQFF.

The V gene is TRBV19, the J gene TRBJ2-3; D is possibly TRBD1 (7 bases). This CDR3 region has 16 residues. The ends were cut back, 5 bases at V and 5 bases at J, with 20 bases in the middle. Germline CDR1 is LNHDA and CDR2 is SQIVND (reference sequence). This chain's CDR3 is CASSLRGLGRGDTQYF. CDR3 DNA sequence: TGTGCCAGTAGTTTAAGGGGGCTCGGGCGGGGAGATACGCAGTATTTT.

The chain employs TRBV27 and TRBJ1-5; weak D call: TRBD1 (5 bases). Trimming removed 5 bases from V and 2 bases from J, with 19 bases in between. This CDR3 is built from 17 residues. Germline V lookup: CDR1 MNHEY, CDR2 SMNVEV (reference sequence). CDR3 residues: CASSPVGGGTRNQPQHF. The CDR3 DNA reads TGTGCCAGCAGTCCAGTGGGGGGGGGTACCCGCAATCAGCCCCAGCATTTT.